This TCR beta chain was identified during a study of early T cells in non-severe SARS-CoV-2 infection. This CDR3 is 14 amino acids long. Germline-derived CDR1 and CDR2 are DFQATT and SNEGSKA (reference sequence). The V gene end was trimmed by 0 bases and the J gene end by 2 bases; junction bases not matched to a gene: 3. TCRdb reanalysed the 5' RACE reads using MiXCR and keeps one entry per CDR3 protein. The table has 95,000 to 100,000 distinct CDR3 sequences, 8% to 13% seen once. This TCR was recovered from an adult who was a healthcare worker with PCR-confirmed SARS-CoV-2 infection or an uninfected control (not recorded which). The chain joins TRBV20-1 to TRBJ2-7; 8 nucleotides align to TRBD2. Sequenced input: whole blood. The CDR3 coding sequence is TGCAGTGCTAGAGAACTAGCGGTCACCTACGAGCAGTACTTC. Amino acids: CSARELAVTYEQYF.